This T cell receptor (beta chain) was recovered during a study of CD8+ T cells in alopecia areata. Extracted RNA was reverse transcribed into cDNA, the sequencing template. Repertoires were generated with immunoSEQ multiplex PCR, while TCRdb's copy carries only in-frame clones and drops some. The sample contains some 170,000 clones, about 72% of which appear only once. Germline CDR1 is MNHNS and CDR2 is SASEGT. CDR3 length equals 12 residues. V was trimmed by 2 bases and J by 15 bases, leaving 11 bases between them. Sequenced material: CD8+ T cells sorted from blood, taken at week 0. V gene TRBV6-1 combines with J gene TRBJ2-6; D possibly corresponds to TRBD2 (6 bases). This clonotype was sampled from a human donor with alopecia areata. CDR3 protein: CASSEWPEGLTF. CDR3 DNA: TGTGCCAGCAGTGAATGGCCGGAGGGCCTGACTTTC.